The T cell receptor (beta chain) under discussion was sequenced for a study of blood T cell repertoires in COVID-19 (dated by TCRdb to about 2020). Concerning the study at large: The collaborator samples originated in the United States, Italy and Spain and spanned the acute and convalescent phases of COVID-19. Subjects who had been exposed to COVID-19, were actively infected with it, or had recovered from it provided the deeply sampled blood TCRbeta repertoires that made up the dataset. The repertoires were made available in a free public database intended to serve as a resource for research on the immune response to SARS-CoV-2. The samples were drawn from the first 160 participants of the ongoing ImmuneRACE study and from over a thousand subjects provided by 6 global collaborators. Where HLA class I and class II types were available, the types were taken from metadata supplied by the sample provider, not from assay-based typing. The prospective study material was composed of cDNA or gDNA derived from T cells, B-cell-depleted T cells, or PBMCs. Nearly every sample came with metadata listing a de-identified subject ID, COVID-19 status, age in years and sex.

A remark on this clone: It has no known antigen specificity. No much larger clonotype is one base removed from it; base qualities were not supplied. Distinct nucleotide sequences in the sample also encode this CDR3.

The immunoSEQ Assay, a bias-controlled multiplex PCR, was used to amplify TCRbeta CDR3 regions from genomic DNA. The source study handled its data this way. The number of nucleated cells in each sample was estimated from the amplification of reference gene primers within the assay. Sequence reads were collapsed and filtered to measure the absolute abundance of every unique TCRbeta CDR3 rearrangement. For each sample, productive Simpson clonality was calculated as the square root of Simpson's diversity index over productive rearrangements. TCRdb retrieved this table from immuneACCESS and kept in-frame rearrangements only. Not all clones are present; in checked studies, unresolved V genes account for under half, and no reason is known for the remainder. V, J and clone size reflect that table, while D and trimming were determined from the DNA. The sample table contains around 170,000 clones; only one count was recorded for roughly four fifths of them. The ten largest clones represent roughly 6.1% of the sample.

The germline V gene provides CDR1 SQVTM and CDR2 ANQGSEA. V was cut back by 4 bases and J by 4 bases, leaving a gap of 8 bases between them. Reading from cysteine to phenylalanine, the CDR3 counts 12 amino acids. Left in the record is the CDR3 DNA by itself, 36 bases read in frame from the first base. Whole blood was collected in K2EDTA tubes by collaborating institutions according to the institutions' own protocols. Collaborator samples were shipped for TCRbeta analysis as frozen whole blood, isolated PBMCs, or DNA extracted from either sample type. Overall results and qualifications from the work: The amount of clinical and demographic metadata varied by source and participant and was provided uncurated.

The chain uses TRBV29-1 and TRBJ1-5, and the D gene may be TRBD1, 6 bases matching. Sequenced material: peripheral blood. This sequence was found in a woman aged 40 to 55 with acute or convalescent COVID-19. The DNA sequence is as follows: TGCAGCGTTGGGCAGGGGAATCAGCCCCAGCATTTT. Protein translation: CSVGQGNQPQHF.